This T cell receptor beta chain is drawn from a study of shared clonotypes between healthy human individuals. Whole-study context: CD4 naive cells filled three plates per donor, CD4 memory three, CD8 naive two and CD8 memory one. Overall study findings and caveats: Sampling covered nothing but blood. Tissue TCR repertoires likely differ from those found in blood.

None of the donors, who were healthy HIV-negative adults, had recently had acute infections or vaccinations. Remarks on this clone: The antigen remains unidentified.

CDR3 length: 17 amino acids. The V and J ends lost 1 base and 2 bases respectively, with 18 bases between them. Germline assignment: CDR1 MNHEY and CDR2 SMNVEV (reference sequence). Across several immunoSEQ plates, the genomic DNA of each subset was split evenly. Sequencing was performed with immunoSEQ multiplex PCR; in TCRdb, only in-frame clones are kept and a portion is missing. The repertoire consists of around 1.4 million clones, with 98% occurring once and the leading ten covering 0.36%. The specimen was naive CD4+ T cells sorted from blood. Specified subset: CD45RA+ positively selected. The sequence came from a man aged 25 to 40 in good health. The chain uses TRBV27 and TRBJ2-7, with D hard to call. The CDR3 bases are TGTGCCAGCAGTTTATTTTCCAAGACTTTCGTTCCCTACGAGCAGTACTTC. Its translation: CASSLFSKTFVPYEQYF.